This TCR beta chain is from a study of technical replicates of blood from a few donors. Libraries were prepared by immunoSEQ multiplex PCR; TCRdb keeps only in-frame clonotypes and omits some of them. The sample holds 65,000 to 90,000 clones, 91% seen once. Trimming took 7 bases from V and 5 from J; bases not matched to a gene: 10. This CDR3 has 15 amino acids. The V gene's germline CDR1 is SGHRS and CDR2 YFSETQ. This clonotype was sampled from a human donor in good health. V is TRBV5-1 and J is TRBJ2-2; the match to TRBD2 covers 8 bases. The specimen sequenced was T cells isolated from PBMCs. The CDR3 region has the DNA TGCGCCAGCGGACTTAGCGGGGCGGATACCGGGGAGCTGTTTTTT. This encodes CASGLSGADTGELFF.